This T cell receptor beta chain originates from a study of T cells in Graves' hyperthyroidism and ophthalmopathy. Diagnosis relied on clinical symptoms, serum thyroxine and TRAb, thyroid ultrasound and orbital computed tomography. Germline CDR1 is SEHNR and CDR2 is FQNEAQ (reference sequence). The CDR3 sequence is 14 residues long. Trimming removed 7 bases at V and 0 bases at J, with 12 bases between. To note about this clonotype: Its antigen is as yet unknown.

The CDR3 regions of TCR beta were amplified from RNA transcripts. HTBI primers drove first-round RT-PCR of the TCR CDR3. TCRdb reprocessed the multiplex PCR reads with MiXCR, giving one entry per CDR3 protein. The data hold hundreds of thousands of distinct CDR3 sequences, with about 45% observed a single time. Study conclusions and caveats: Blood shared most expanded thyroid clonotypes above 0.001.

Source material: peripheral blood or thyroid tissue (not recorded which). V usage is TRBV7-9 and J usage is TRBJ1-1; D is ambiguous. This clonotype was sampled from an adult man with Graves' disease, either hyperthyroidism or ophthalmopathy (not recorded which). This chain's CDR3 is CASTPDLMNTEAFF. CDR3 nucleotides: TGTGCCAGCACCCCTGACCTCATGAACACTGAAGCTTTCTTT.